Each of the 16 T cell receptor beta chains below was sequenced from the same sample in a study of blood T cell repertoires in COVID-19. Produced via immunoSEQ multiplex PCR; TCRdb's table is partial and in-frame only. The sample has 310,000 or so clones, roughly 86% seen once; the top ten hold over 2%. The specimen was peripheral blood. The origin of the receptors is a woman under 40 who had recovered from COVID-19.

The chain couples TRBV7-2 to TRBJ2-7; TRBD2 matches 10 bases. The germline V gene encodes CDR1 SGHTA and CDR2 FQGNSA. The V segment lost 2 bases and the J segment 4 bases; nucleotides outside the gene matches: 5. The CDR3 has 15 residues. The CDR3 sequence is CASSLTRTSGYEQYF. The CDR3 bases are TGTGCCAGCAGCTTAACTAGGACTAGCGGATACGAGCAGTACTTC.

V and J are TRBV11-3 and TRBJ2-1, with D perhaps matching TRBD1 (5 bases). This CDR3 comprises 19 residues. Per the germline V gene, CDR1 is SGHNT and CDR2 is YENEEA. The ends were cut back, 5 bases at V and 0 bases at J, with 23 bases in the middle. As DNA, the CDR3 is TGTGCCAGCAGCCCATTTCGATCTTCAGGGAAGAACTCCTACAATGAGCAGTTCTTC. It specifies CASSPFRSSGKNSYNEQFF.

The chain couples TRBV4-3 to TRBJ2-7; D uncertain. V was trimmed by 1 base and J by 1 base, leaving 8 bases between them. The CDR3 is made up of 14 amino acids. The germline CDR1 and CDR2 sequences are LGHNA and YSLEER. CDR3 in DNA: TGCGCCAGCAGCCAAGGACTGATATCCTACGAGCAGTACTTC. Encoded protein: CASSQGLISYEQYF.

The rearrangement uses TRBV7-9 and TRBJ1-2, with TRBD1 as a possible D gene (6 bases). CDR3 length: 14 amino acids. V lost 7 bases, J lost 8 bases, and 20 bases lay in between. Germline-derived CDR1 and CDR2 are SEHNR and FQNEAQ (reference sequence). The CDR3 sequence: CASISGRGAQGYTF. The CDR3 DNA follows: TGTGCCAGCATCTCGGGGAGGGGGGCACAAGGCTACACCTTC.

In its sample, this clone was seen once. The rearrangement joins TRBV19 to TRBJ2-3; perhaps TRBD2 as D (6 bases). The CDR3 is 15 amino acids. Germline V gene lookup returns CDR1 LNHDA and CDR2 SQIVND (reference sequence). The V and J ends lost 5 bases and 2 bases respectively, with 14 bases between them. CDR3 residues: CASSFRGGHTDTQYF. CDR3 DNA: TGTGCCAGTAGTTTTCGGGGAGGCCACACAGATACGCAGTATTTT.

This clone has more than one count but fewer than ten. The chain uses TRBV20-1 and TRBJ1-2; TRBD1 matches 10 bases. This CDR3 contains 15 residues. The ends lost 3 bases at V and 4 bases at J; junction bases unmatched: 8. Germline values: CDR1 DFQATT, CDR2 SNEGSKA (reference sequence). CDR3 sequence reads: CSASETGGAVYGYTF. In DNA, the CDR3 is TGCAGTGCTAGTGAGACAGGGGGCGCAGTCTATGGCTACACCTTC.

The rearrangement joins TRBV7-2 to TRBJ1-1; D may be TRBD1 (6 bases). The germline V gene encodes CDR1 SGHTA and CDR2 FQGNSA. V lost 4 bases, J lost 4 bases, and 10 bases lay in between. The CDR3 loop spans 13 amino acids. CDR3 in DNA: TGTGCCAGCAGCTCGACAGGACTCACTGAAGCTTTCTTT. Translated: CASSSTGLTEAFF.

V gene TRBV27 combines with J gene TRBJ2-7; tentatively, D is TRBD1 (6 bases). The V and J ends lost 5 bases and 4 bases respectively, with 6 bases between them. Germline V gene lookup returns CDR1 MNHEY and CDR2 SMNVEV (reference sequence). This CDR3 is 11 amino acids long. The chain's CDR3 is CASSQGYEQYF. The CDR3 coding sequence is TGTGCCAGCAGTCAGGGGTACGAGCAGTACTTC.

The gene calls are TRBV2 and TRBJ1-2; D perhaps matches TRBD1 (5 bases). The CDR3 totals 12 residues. Germline-derived CDR1 and CDR2 are SNHLY and FYNNEI. Trimming left V 6 bases short and J 8 bases short, with 13 bases between. CDR3 in amino acids: CASRDTGYGYTF. CDR3 nucleotides: TGTGCCAGCAGGGATACAGGCTACGGCTACACCTTC.

The chain couples TRBV3-1 (or the pseudogene TRBV3-2) to TRBJ1-1; D gene uncertain. CDR1 is LGHDT and CDR2 is YNNKEL in the germline V gene (reference sequence). Trimming cost V 1 base and J 0 bases, with 15 bases left between them. The CDR3 has 17 amino acids. CDR3 DNA: TGTGCCAGCAGCCAAGGTCAAAACAGAAACATGAACACTGAAGCTTTCTTT. The encoded protein is CASSQGQNRNMNTEAFF.

V and J are TRBV4-3 and TRBJ2-7, with D possibly being TRBD1 (6 bases). Germline lookup yields CDR1 LGHNA and CDR2 YSLEER. The CDR3 covers 15 residues. Trimming took 1 base from V and 3 from J, leaving 13 bases between them. CDR3 DNA: TGCGCCAGCAGCCAAGGGAACGACAGGCGCTACGAGCAGTACTTC. It codes for CASSQGNDRRYEQYF.

The rearrangement links TRBV5-1 to TRBJ2-5, with 8 nucleotides matching TRBD2. Germline loops: CDR1 SGHRS, CDR2 YFSETQ. The V segment lost 2 bases and the J segment 5 bases; nucleotides outside the gene matches: 8. The CDR3 is made up of 15 amino acids. In DNA, the CDR3 is TGCGCCAGCAGCTTAGGAAGCGGGGGACGGGAGACCCAGTACTTC. Translated: CASSLGSGGRETQYF.

The chain carries TRBV30 and TRBJ1-1, with D possibly being TRBD1 (5 bases). CDR1 is GTSNPN, CDR2 SVGIG, per germline (reference sequence). V lost 1 base and J 4 bases, leaving 10 bases between the germline ends. The CDR3 extends over 13 amino acids. CDR3 sequence (DNA): TGTGCCTGGAGTGAGGAGGGGCTCACTGAAGCTTTCTTT. Translated, it gives CAWSEEGLTEAFF.

In this sample, this clone turned up a few times. The CDR3 loop reads CASKGDRVNTEAFF. DNA for the CDR3: TGCGCCAGCAAAGGGGACAGGGTCAACACTGAAGCTTTCTTT. The J gene is TRBJ1-1, the V gene TRBV5-1, with TRBD1 matching 9 bases. Germline trimming cut 6 bases from V and 2 bases from J; bases unmatched to any gene: 5. This CDR3 has 14 residues. CDR1 is SGHRS and CDR2 is YFSETQ in the germline V gene.

This chain connects TRBV2 to TRBJ1-1, with 7 positions matching TRBD1. Per the germline V gene, CDR1 is SNHLY and CDR2 is FYNNEI. The CDR3 consists of 15 residues. V shed 8 bases, J shed 0 bases, and the junction held 9 bases outside the gene matches. CDR3 sequence (DNA): TGTGCCAGCGGGGACAGTCCCTTAATGAACACTGAAGCTTTCTTT. Translating gives CASGDSPLMNTEAFF.

This clone was picked up one time. This sequence joins TRBV7-2 and TRBJ2-2, with 9 bases lining up with TRBD2. There are 15 residues in the CDR3. In germline, CDR1 is SGHTA, CDR2 FQGNSA. After removal of 6 bases from V and 6 bases from J, the junction contained 8 bases not matched to a gene. In DNA form, the CDR3 reads TGTGCCAGCAGTTCCGGGACTAGCATTGCCGGGGAGCTGTTTTTT. It specifies CASSSGTSIAGELFF.